These 23 T cell receptor beta chains share one sample of origin, sequenced in a study of control samples from healthy donors and cancer patients (dated by TCRdb to 2018 to 2021). Library method: the immunoSEQ multiplex PCR assay. TCRdb limited this immuneACCESS table to in-frame rearrangements with V and J called. A share of clones is missing; checked studies link under half to unresolved V genes, and the rest is unexplained. Counted in this sample were around 130,000 clones; about 88% of them appeared once. Jointly, the top ten make up roughly 3.2% of the sample. The sample comprised blood. These TCRs come from a man aged 50-59 years in good health.

The chain is built from TRBV11-3 and TRBJ2-7, with D possibly TRBD1 on 6 matching bases. V was cut by 5 bases and J by 3 bases, with 11 bases left in between. Germline V gives CDR1 SGHNT, CDR2 YENEEA. The CDR3 runs 13 residues. The CDR3: CASSPTGNYEQYF. CDR3 sequence (DNA): TGTGCCAGCAGCCCCACAGGGAACTACGAGCAGTACTTC.

This chain uses TRBV27 with TRBJ2-3; 12 bases match TRBD2. The CDR3 length is 18 residues. Germline CDR1 reads MNHEY; CDR2 reads SMNVEV (reference sequence). After removal of 3 bases from V and 4 bases from J, the junction contained 11 bases not matched to a gene. The CDR3 reads CASSLLGSGTSGSDTQYF. The CDR3 DNA is TGTGCCAGCAGTTTGTTAGGTTCCGGGACTAGCGGGTCAGATACGCAGTATTTT.

The chain combines TRBV6-2 or TRBV6-3 with TRBJ2-5, with a possible D match to TRBD1 (6 bases). The CDR3 is 13 residues long. Trimming removed 2 bases from V and 5 bases from J, with 9 bases in between. Germline V gives CDR1 MNHEY, CDR2 SVGEGT. This chain's CDR3 is CASSYGTKETQYF. The DNA for the CDR3 is TGTGCCAGCAGTTACGGGACAAAGGAGACCCAGTACTTC.

The J gene is TRBJ2-2, the V gene TRBV24-1, with D unclear. This CDR3 is 15 amino acids long. Trimming took off 4 bases at V and 0 bases at J, with 8 bases between the two ends. Germline V gene data show CDR1 as KGHDR and CDR2 as SFDVKD. This chain's CDR3 is CATSDPDTNTGELFF. CDR3 DNA: TGTGCCACCAGTGACCCCGACACGAACACCGGGGAGCTGTTTTTT.

In its sample, this clone was seen a few times. The chain carries TRBV9 and TRBJ2-4; no firm D call. Germline values: CDR1 SGDLS, CDR2 YYNGEE. The CDR3 sequence is 16 residues long. The V end was cut by 0 bases, the J end by 0 bases, with 10 bases between. The CDR3 coding sequence is TGTGCCAGCAGCGTAGGCGATGAAATAGCCAAAAACATTCAGTACTTC. Its protein product is CASSVGDEIAKNIQYF.

The chain recombines TRBV7-2 with TRBJ1-3, with D possibly matching TRBD1 (5 bases). This CDR3 contains 14 residues. Trimming cost V 4 bases and J 2 bases, with 9 bases left between them. Germline CDR1 reads SGHTA; CDR2 reads FQGNSA. CDR3 nucleotide sequence: TGTGCCAGCAGCTCTGGGACGGCTGGAAACACCATATATTTT. Translating it yields CASSSGTAGNTIYF.

The chain carries TRBV7-8 and TRBJ1-5; D possibly corresponds to TRBD1 (6 bases). Germline V gives CDR1 SGHVS, CDR2 FQNEAQ. The V and J ends lost 0 bases and 6 bases respectively, with 12 bases between them. The CDR3 is made up of 15 amino acids. Here the CDR3 reads CASSLAGGESQPQHF. For the CDR3, the DNA is TGTGCCAGCAGCTTAGCAGGGGGTGAGAGTCAGCCCCAGCATTTT.

J is TRBJ1-4 and V is TRBV28, with D perhaps matching TRBD1 (6 bases). The CDR3 runs to 16 residues. Trimming removed 8 bases from V and 8 bases from J, with 24 bases in between. Germline CDR1 is MDHEN and CDR2 is SYDVKM. The CDR3 nucleotides are TGTGCCAGCTCCCTGGGGTGGCAGGGGCGCAGGGAAAAACTGTTTTTT. Protein: CASSLGWQGRREKLFF.

The chain joins TRBV23-1 to TRBJ2-7, with a possible D match to TRBD2 (5 bases). TRBV23-1 is classed as an ORF, of uncertain function. This CDR3 spans 17 amino acids. V was shortened by 0 bases and J by 3 bases, with 18 bases between the two germline ends. The CDR3, as DNA: TGCGCCAGCAGTCAATCGAGGGCAGGACCCAAGGACTACGAGCAGTACTTC. Translation gives CASSQSRAGPKDYEQYF.

There are a few counts of this clone. This sequence joins TRBV4-1 and TRBJ2-3; 7 bases fit TRBD2. The CDR3 runs to 16 residues. CDR1 and CDR2 (germline): MGHRA, YSYEKL. V lost 4 bases and J lost 3; bases outside the gene matches: 10. CDR3 DNA sequence: TGCGCCAGCAGCCTTACTCTAGCGGCCCGTACAGATACGCAGTATTTT. It translates to CASSLTLAARTDTQYF.

This clone appeared a single time. V and J are TRBV2 and TRBJ1-2, with 8 bases aligning to TRBD1. J was trimmed by 2 bases and V by 7 bases; bases with no gene match: 3. The CDR3 length is 13 residues. Germline lookup yields CDR1 SNHLY and CDR2 FYNNEI. The CDR3, as DNA: TGTGCCAGCACCCAGGGGGCAAACTATGGCTACACCTTC. It yields the protein CASTQGANYGYTF.

The rearrangement links TRBV2 to TRBJ1-2; the D gene is possibly TRBD1 (6 bases). The CDR3 is 12 residues long. Trimming left V 7 bases short and J 3 bases short, with 9 bases between. Germline V gene sequence: CDR1 SNHLY, CDR2 FYNNEI. Written as DNA, the CDR3 is TGTGCCAGCACCGGACAGTACTATGGCTACACCTTC. Amino acid sequence: CASTGQYYGYTF.

The chain carries TRBV11-2 and TRBJ2-7; D not resolved. The CDR3 runs to 16 residues. V was trimmed by 1 base and J by 6 bases, leaving 19 bases between them. Looked up from germline, CDR1 is SGHAT and CDR2 is FQNNGV. Here the CDR3 DNA reads TGTGCCAGCAGCTTAGTAGGAGTGGGTTCAAGCTCCGAGCAGTACTTC. Its translation: CASSLVGVGSSSEQYF.

The V call is TRBV7-8, the J call TRBJ2-7; possible D gene TRBD1, 6 bases. The V gene lost 1 base and the J gene lost 3 bases, with 13 bases spanning the gap. The CDR3 is 15 amino acids. CDR1 and CDR2 (germline): SGHVS, FQNEAQ. The CDR3, as DNA: TGTGCCAGCAGCTTAGGCGCAGGGGTGGTCTACGAGCAGTACTTC. Residues: CASSLGAGVVYEQYF. Supplemented by reference TRBV7-8 and TRBJ2-7, the full variable domain reads GAGVSQSPRYKVAKRGQDVALRCDPISGHVSLFWYQQALGQGPEFLTYFQNEAQLDKSGLPSDRFFAERPEGSVSTLKIQRTQQEDSAVYLCASSLGAGVVYEQYFGPGTRLTVT.

J is TRBJ2-3 and V is TRBV19; 14 nucleotides line up with TRBD2. With V trimmed by 4 bases and J by 3 bases, 6 bases remained unmatched. The CDR3 contains 17 residues. CDR1 and CDR2 (germline): LNHDA, SQIVND (reference sequence). The CDR3 DNA reads TGTGCCAGTAGTAACGGGCGACTAGCGGGGGGGACAGATACGCAGTATTTT. Translated: CASSNGRLAGGTDTQYF.

Note on this clone: Other DNA sequences in this specimen translate into the identical CDR3. The genes are TRBV28 and TRBJ2-2; tentatively, D is TRBD1 (6 bases). The CDR3 runs 14 residues. With 5 bases removed from V and 5 bases from J, the gap between germline ends came to 12 bases. CDR1 is MDHEN, CDR2 SYDVKM, per germline. The chain's CDR3 is CASSTLRGTGELFF. Written as DNA, the CDR3 is TGTGCCAGCAGTACCTTGAGGGGGACCGGGGAGCTGTTTTTT.

This chain connects TRBV24-1 to TRBJ2-3; no clear D. The CDR3 contains 16 residues. Germline V lookup: CDR1 KGHDR, CDR2 SFDVKD. V was shortened by 3 bases and J by 3 bases, with 15 bases between the two germline ends. The CDR3 nucleotides read TGTGCCACCAGTGATCGCAGCCGGCCGGCAACAGATACGCAGTATTTT. Its protein is CATSDRSRPATDTQYF.

The chain combines TRBV5-1 with TRBJ2-5, with D hard to call. The V end lost 4 bases, the J end lost 4 bases, and 8 bases lay between the germline ends. Germline V gene sequence: CDR1 SGHRS, CDR2 YFSETQ. The CDR3 length is 12 residues. The CDR3 nucleotides are TGCGCCAGCAGCCTCTTGAGAGAGACCCAGTACTTC. Amino acid sequence: CASSLLRETQYF. The full variable domain, completed using reference TRBV5-1 and TRBJ2-5, is KAGVTQTPRYLIKTRGQQVTLSCSPISGHRSVSWYQQTPGQGLQFLFEYFSETQRNKGNFPGRFSGRQFSNSRSEMNVSTLELGDSALYLCASSLLRETQYFGPGTRLLVL.

The V gene is TRBV7-9, the J gene TRBJ2-2; 8 bases match TRBD2. CDR1 is SEHNR, CDR2 FQNEAQ, per germline (reference sequence). The CDR3 length is 16 residues. V lost 5 bases and J lost 1; bases outside the gene matches: 6. The chain's CDR3 is CASSIRSGGNTGELFF. The CDR3 DNA is TGTGCCAGCAGCATTCGCAGCGGGGGGAACACCGGGGAGCTGTTTTTT.

This rearrangement joins TRBV3-1 (or the pseudogene TRBV3-2) to TRBJ1-1; D perhaps matches TRBD1 (5 bases). The ends were cut back, 7 bases at V and 1 base at J, with 13 bases in the middle. This CDR3 is 14 amino acids long. Germline-derived CDR1 and CDR2 are LGHDT and YNNKEL (reference sequence). CDR3 region: CASNLRDSNTEAFF. CDR3 nucleotide sequence: TGTGCCAGCAACCTCAGGGACTCGAACACTGAAGCTTTCTTT.

The chain is built from TRBV2 and TRBJ2-1; 14 bases match TRBD2. Germline CDR1 and CDR2: SNHLY and FYNNEI. This CDR3 is built from 14 residues. V was pared by 7 bases and J by 7 bases, with 3 bases of the junction left unmatched. The CDR3: CASTRTSGGNEQFF. The DNA of the CDR3 is TGTGCCAGCACTCGGACTAGCGGGGGGAATGAGCAGTTCTTC.

This chain joins TRBV24-1 and TRBJ2-5, with a possible D match to TRBD2 (7 bases). Per germline, CDR1 KGHDR and CDR2 SFDVKD. The V end lost 4 bases, the J end lost 6 bases, and 14 bases lay between the germline ends. The length of the CDR3 is 14 residues. CDR3 amino acids: CATSEGGARQTQYF. CDR3 coding DNA: TGTGCCACCAGTGAAGGGGGGGCGAGGCAGACCCAGTACTTC.

The chain employs TRBV7-2 and TRBJ2-7; TRBD2 aligns across 9 bases. With 1 base clipped from V and 10 bases from J, the junction kept 8 bases outside the gene matches. The germline V gene encodes CDR1 SGHTA and CDR2 FQGNSA. CDR3 length equals 14 residues. CDR3 loop: CASSLGLAVPIQYF. CDR3 DNA sequence: TGTGCCAGCAGCTTAGGACTAGCGGTACCTATACAGTACTTC. Full variable domain (remainder filled in from reference TRBV7-2 and TRBJ2-7): GAGVSQSPSNKVTEKGKDVELRCDPISGHTALYWYRQSLGQGLEFLIYFQGNSAPDKSGLPSDRFSAERTGGSVSTLTIQRTQQEDSAVYLCASSLGLAVPIQYFGPGTRLTVT.